The entry below gives a single TCR beta chain sequence along with its context. The data were obtained in a study of blood T cell repertoires in COVID-19. Study summary: Samples came from the United States, Italy and Spain, spanning acute and convalescent COVID-19. The analysed material was cDNA or gDNA that came from T cells, B-cell-depleted T cells, or PBMCs.

Study processing details: Reference gene primer amplification in the assay estimated nucleated cell counts. The table came from immunoSEQ multiplex PCR; TCRdb's copy has only in-frame clones and leaves some out. The DNA was the basis for D and trimming; V, J and clone size are from that table. The sample shows about 82,000 clones, approximately 74% of them seen only once. Specimen: peripheral blood. The origin of this receptor is a human donor with acute or convalescent COVID-19. The donor label of this sample is uncertain.

CDR3 DNA sequence: TGTGCCAGCAGTGGGTTTAGGGGACTAGCCTACAATGAGCAGTTCTTC. This encodes CASSGFRGLAYNEQFF. V gene TRBV28 combines with J gene TRBJ2-1; 8 bases fit TRBD2. Trimming took 5 bases from V and 2 from J; bases not matched to a gene: 8. CDR1 and CDR2 from the germline V gene are MDHEN and SYDVKM. CDR3 length equals 16 residues.